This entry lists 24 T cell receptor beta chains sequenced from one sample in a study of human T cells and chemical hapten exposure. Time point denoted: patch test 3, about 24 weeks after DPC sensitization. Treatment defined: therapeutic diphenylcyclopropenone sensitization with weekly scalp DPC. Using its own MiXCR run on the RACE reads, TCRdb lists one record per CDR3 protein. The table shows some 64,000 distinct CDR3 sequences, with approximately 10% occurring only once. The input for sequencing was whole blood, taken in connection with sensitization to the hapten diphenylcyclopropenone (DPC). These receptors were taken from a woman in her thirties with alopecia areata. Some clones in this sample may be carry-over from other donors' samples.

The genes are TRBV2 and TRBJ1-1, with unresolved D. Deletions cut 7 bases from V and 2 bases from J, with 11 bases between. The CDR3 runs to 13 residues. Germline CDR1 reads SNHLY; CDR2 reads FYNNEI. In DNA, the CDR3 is TGTGCCAGCACGATAACAGAAAACACTGAAGCTTTCTTT. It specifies CASTITENTEAFF.

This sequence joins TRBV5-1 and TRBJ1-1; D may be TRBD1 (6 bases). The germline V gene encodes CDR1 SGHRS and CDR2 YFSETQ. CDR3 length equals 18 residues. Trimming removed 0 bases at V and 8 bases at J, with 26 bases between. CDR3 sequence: CASSLAPAGGARHAEAFF. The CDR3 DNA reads TGCGCCAGCAGCTTGGCCCCCGCGGGGGGGGCGCGTCATGCAGAAGCTTTCTTT.

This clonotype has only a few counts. CDR3: CASSSGVSTDTQYF. In DNA form, the CDR3 reads TGTGCCAGCAGCTCCGGGGTATCCACAGATACGCAGTATTTT. The chain combines TRBV7-3 with TRBJ2-3; tentative D call: TRBD2 (5 bases). The CDR3 has 14 amino acids. Germline CDR1 reads SGHTA; CDR2 reads FQGTGA. V was shortened by 4 bases and J by 2 bases, with 10 bases between the two germline ends.

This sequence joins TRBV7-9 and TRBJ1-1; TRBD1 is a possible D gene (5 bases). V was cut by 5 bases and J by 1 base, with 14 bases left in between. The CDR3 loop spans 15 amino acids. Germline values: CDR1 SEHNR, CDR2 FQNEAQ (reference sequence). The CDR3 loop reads CASSPFSGTNTEAFF. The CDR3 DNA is TGTGCCAGCAGCCCCTTTTCAGGGACGAACACTGAAGCTTTCTTT.

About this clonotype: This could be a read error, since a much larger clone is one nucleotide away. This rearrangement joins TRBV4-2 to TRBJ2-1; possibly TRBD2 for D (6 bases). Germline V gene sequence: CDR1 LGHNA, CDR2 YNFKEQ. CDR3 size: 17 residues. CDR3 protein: CVSSQRRAGNSYNEQFF. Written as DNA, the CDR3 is TGTGTCAGCAGCCAACGCCGCGCGGGAAACTCCTACAATGAGCAGTTCTTC.

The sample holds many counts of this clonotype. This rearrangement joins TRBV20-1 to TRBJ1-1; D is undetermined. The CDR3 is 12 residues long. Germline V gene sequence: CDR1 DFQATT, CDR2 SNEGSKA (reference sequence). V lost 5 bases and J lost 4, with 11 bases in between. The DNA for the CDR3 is TGCAGTGCTCCGGAACGGGGCACTGAAGCTTTCTTT. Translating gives CSAPERGTEAFF.

The CDR3: CASSVAQGGYNEQFF. CDR3 DNA sequence: TGTGCCAGCAGCGTAGCGCAGGGCGGATACAATGAGCAGTTCTTC. The chain has TRBV9 and TRBJ2-1, with TRBD1 as a possible D gene (5 bases). Germline-derived CDR1 and CDR2 are SGDLS and YYNGEE. V lost 0 bases and J lost 4, with 11 bases in between. This CDR3 contains 15 residues.

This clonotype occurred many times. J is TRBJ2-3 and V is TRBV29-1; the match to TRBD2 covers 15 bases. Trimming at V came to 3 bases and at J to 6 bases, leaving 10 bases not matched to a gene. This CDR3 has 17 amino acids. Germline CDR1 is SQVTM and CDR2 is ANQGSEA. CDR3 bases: TGCAGCGTTGAGGGACTAGCGGGAGGCCCGGTACCTGATACGCAGTATTTT. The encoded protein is CSVEGLAGGPVPDTQYF.

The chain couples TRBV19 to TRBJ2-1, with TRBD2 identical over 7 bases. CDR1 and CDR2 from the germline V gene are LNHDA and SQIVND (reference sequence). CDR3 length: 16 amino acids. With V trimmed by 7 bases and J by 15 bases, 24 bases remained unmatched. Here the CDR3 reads CASTARLAALTMSMFF. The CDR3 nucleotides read TGTGCCAGTACCGCGCGCCTAGCGGCCCTTACAATGAGCATGTTCTTC. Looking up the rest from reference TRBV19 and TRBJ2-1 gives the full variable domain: DGGITQSPKYLFRKEGQNVTLSCEQNLNHDAMYWYRQDPGQGLRLIYYSQIVNDFQKGDIAEGYSVSREKKESFPLTVTSAQKNPTAFYLCASTARLAALTMSMFFGPGTRLTVL.

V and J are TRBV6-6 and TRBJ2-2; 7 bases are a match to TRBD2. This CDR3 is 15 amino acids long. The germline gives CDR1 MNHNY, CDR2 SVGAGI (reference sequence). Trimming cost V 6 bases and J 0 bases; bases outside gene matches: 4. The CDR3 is CASSSSGTNTGELFF. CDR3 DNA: TGTGCCAGCAGCTCCAGCGGGACGAACACCGGGGAGCTGTTTTTT.

CDR3 DNA: TGTGCCAGCAGTTTGGCCCTCCACGGGGCCGATACGCAGTATTTT. Protein: CASSLALHGADTQYF. The rearrangement links TRBV12-3 or TRBV12-4 to TRBJ2-3, with D tentatively TRBD1 or TRBD2 (5 bases each). V was clipped by 3 bases and J by 6 bases, with 16 bases between them. The CDR3 length is 15 residues.

The CDR3 nucleotides read TGTGCCAGCAGTGGCGAGTTCCAAGAGACCCAGTACTTC. Its translation is CASSGEFQETQYF. This rearrangement joins TRBV6-1 to TRBJ2-5; D gene uncertain. Germline assignment: CDR1 MNHNS and CDR2 SASEGT. V lost 4 bases and J lost 1, with 7 bases in between. The CDR3 is 13 amino acids.

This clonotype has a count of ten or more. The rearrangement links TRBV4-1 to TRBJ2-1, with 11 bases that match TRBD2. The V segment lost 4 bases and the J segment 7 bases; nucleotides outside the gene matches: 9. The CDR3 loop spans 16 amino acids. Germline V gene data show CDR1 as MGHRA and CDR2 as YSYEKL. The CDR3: CASSPIAGGPENEQFF. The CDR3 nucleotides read TGCGCCAGCAGCCCAATAGCGGGAGGGCCAGAAAATGAGCAGTTCTTC.

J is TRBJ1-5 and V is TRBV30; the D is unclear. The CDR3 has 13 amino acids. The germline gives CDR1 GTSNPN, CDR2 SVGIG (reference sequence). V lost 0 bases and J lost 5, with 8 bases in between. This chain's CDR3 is CAWSVNIDQPQHF. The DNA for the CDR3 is TGTGCCTGGAGTGTAAACATCGATCAGCCCCAGCATTTT.

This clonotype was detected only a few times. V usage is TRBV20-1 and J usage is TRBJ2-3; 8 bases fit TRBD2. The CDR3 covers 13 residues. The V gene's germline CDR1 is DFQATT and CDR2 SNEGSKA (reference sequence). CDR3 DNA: TGCAGGAGCGGGAGATTGGGCACAGATACGCAGTATTTT. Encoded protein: CRSGRLGTDTQYF.

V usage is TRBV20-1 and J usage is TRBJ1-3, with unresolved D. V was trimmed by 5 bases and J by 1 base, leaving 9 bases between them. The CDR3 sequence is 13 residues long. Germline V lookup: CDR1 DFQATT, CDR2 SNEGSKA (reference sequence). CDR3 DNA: TGCAGTGCTCGACCTGGTTCTGGAAACACCATATATTTT. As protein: CSARPGSGNTIYF.

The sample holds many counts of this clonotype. In nucleotides, the CDR3 is TGTGCCAGCAGTGAGGGGGTCGTGGGACTCTATGGCTACACCTTC. This gives the protein CASSEGVVGLYGYTF. The chain links TRBV6-1 to TRBJ1-2; D may be TRBD1 (5 bases). Germline assignment: CDR1 MNHNS and CDR2 SASEGT. Trimming removed 3 bases from V and 4 bases from J, with 15 bases in between. The CDR3 is made up of 15 amino acids.

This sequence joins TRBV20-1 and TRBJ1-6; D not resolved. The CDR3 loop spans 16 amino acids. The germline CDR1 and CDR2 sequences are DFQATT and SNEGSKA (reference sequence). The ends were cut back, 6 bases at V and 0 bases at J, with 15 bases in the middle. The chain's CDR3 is CSAETEGSSYNSPLHF. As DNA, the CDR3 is TGCAGTGCCGAAACCGAGGGTAGCTCCTATAATTCACCCCTCCACTTT.

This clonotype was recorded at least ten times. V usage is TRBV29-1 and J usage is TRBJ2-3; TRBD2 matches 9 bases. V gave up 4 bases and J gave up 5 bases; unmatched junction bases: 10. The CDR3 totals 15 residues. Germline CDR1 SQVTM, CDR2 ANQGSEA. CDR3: CSVGLAVSLGDTQYF. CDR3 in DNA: TGCAGCGTTGGACTAGCGGTGTCCTTAGGAGATACGCAGTATTTT.

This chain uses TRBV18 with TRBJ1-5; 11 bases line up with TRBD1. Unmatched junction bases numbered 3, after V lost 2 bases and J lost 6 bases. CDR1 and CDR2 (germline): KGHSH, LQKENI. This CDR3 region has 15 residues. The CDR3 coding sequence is TGTGCCAGCTCACCAACCGGGACAGGGGGTCAGCCCCAGCATTTT. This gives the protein CASSPTGTGGQPQHF.

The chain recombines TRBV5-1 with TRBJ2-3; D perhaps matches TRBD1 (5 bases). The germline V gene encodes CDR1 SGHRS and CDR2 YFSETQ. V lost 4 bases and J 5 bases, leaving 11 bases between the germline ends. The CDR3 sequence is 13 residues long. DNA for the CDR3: TGCGCCAGCAGCCTGGACACCAGAGATACGCAGTATTTT. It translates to CASSLDTRDTQYF.

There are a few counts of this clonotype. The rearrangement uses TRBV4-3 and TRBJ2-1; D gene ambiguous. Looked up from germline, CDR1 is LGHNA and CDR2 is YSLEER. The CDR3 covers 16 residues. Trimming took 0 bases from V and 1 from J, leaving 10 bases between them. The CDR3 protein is CASSQDYGESYNEQFF. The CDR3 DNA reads TGCGCCAGCAGCCAAGACTATGGGGAATCCTACAATGAGCAGTTCTTC.

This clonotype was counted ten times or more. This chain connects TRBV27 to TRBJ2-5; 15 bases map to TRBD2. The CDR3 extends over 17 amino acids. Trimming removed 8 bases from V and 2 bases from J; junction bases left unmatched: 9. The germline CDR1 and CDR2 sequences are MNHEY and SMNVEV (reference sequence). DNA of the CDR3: TGTGCCAGCCGAACCGGGACTAGCGGGGGGTCGCAAGAGACCCAGTACTTC. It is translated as CASRTGTSGGSQETQYF.

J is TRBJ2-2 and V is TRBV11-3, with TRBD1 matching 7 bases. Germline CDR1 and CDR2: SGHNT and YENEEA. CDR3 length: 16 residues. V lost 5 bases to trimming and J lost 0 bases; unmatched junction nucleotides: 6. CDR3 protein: CASSPHDRANTGELFF. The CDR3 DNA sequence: TGTGCCAGCAGCCCCCACGACAGGGCGAACACCGGGGAGCTGTTTTTT.